Presented here are 2 T cell receptor beta chains from one specimen sequenced in a study of T cells in Graves' hyperthyroidism and ophthalmopathy. There were TCR beta CDR3 regions amplified from RNA transcripts. The HTBI primer set was used in a first-round RT-PCR of the TCR CDR3. TCRdb re-called the multiplex PCR reads through MiXCR, storing one row per CDR3 protein. Of some 350,000 distinct CDR3 sequences in the sample, roughly 14% were seen once. Sequencing was done on a sample of blood. All receptors come from a woman in her late teens or twenties with Graves' hyperthyroidism that later progressed to Graves' ophthalmopathy.

There are many counts of this clonotype. J is TRBJ1-2 and V is TRBV6-1; D gene ambiguous. Trimming removed 8 bases from V and 0 bases from J, with 13 bases in between. The CDR3 loop spans 14 amino acids. In germline, CDR1 is MNHNS, CDR2 SASEGT. The CDR3, as DNA: TGTGCCAGCGGCTCGGGATTAGCTAACTATGGCTACACCTTC. It codes for CASGSGLANYGYTF.

This clonotype came up many times. V is TRBV6-6 and J is TRBJ2-7; no definite D call. This CDR3 has 16 residues. V was pared by 0 bases and J by 4 bases, with 16 bases between. Germline lookup yields CDR1 MNHNY and CDR2 SVGAGI (reference sequence). The CDR3 is CASSYSARTLNYEQYF. Here the CDR3 DNA reads TGTGCCAGCAGTTACTCCGCCAGGACGCTAAATTACGAGCAGTACTTC.